This TCR beta chain is from a study of post-analysis software for immune sequencing data (dated by TCRdb to the mid-2010s). Broadly, across the study: Disease courses on record covered relapsing-remitting, secondary progressive and progressive-relapsing multiple sclerosis, though some patients had no subtype annotation. Patient repertoires were compared against roughly 12 previously published healthy control repertoires from donors aged roughly 6 to 26 years. A subset of samples was prepared in parallel using single-end sample barcoding, then pooled and co-amplified after Illumina adapter ligation. What the study reported, not specific to this receptor: Strong co-clustering of samples prepared in the same batch was shown by direct clustering with F measure, prompting a batch-effect correction. Significantly lower normalized Chao1 diversity was found in multiple sclerosis patients than in controls, suggesting substantial peripheral T-cell clonal expansion. The multiple sclerosis patient group was slightly younger than the control group. Patients showed significantly higher frequencies than controls for several TRBV segments, among them TRBV5-6, TRBV5-1 and TRBV20-1.

Regarding this clonotype: There is no known antigen for this receptor. No base quality values were provided; no much bigger clone lies one nucleotide off.

The method behind the library was PCR. The instrument was an Illumina HiSeq 2500. To reduce PCR and sequencing biases, unique molecular identifiers were built into the TCR beta cDNA libraries. Per 1 to 10 million input T cells, approximately 500,000 cDNA molecules were obtained, such that each molecule approximated one T cell. The patient libraries were prepared and sequenced using the same protocol as the earlier healthy control dataset. Within a given batch, samples were prepared together, multiplexed and sequenced on the same HiSeq lane. In the authors' own workflow: MIGEC handled the raw barcoded reads, throwing out single-read molecular identifier groups before consensus assembly and CDR3 extraction. VDJtools was used for post-analysis of the clonotype tables, with diversity normalized by down-sampling every dataset to the smallest sample size. In repertoire overlap clustering, CDR3 amino acid sequences, but not nucleotide sequences, were matched to correct batch-related cross-sample contamination. TCRdb reprocessing: public reads trimmed at Q25 with fastp, clones called with MiXCR, in-frame beta chains kept. Identical CDR3 proteins give one entry, which carries the most common genes and DNA. It is TCRdb's table, rather than the study itself, that gives the V and J calls and clone size. The sample table holds 700,000 to 800,000 distinct CDR3 sequences, of which roughly 27% were seen once. The ten largest clones capture about 0.5% of the sample.

The CDR3 runs 13 residues from the cysteine to the phenylalanine. The DNA shown is the 39-base CDR3, in frame from base 1. V sheds 4 bases and J sheds 6 bases, leaving 11 bases between their ends. The germline V gene specifies ENHRY as CDR1 and SYGVKD as CDR2. To demonstrate the VDJtools post-analysis software, the study profiled TCR beta repertoires from the peripheral blood of 10 to 15 young patients with multiple sclerosis. The multiple sclerosis patients were children and adolescents between roughly 6 and 17 years of age. Material for sequencing was blood. This receptor was obtained from a girl between 5 and 17 years old with multiple sclerosis. The chain links TRBV10-3 with TRBJ2-3, and the D gene may be TRBD1, 5 bases matching. The nucleotide sequence is given as TGTGCCATCAGTGGGGGCGATGGGGATACGCAGTATTTT. It translates as CAISGGDGDTQYF.